This TCR beta chain was documented in a study of cytomegalovirus exposure and HLA in healthy donors. The primer mix had 60 Vbeta and 13 Jbeta primers. Assay used: immunoSEQ multiplex PCR; TCRdb lists only in-frame clones, some missing. The repertoire holds 70,000 to 80,000 clones, approximately 80% seen once, with 7.5% to 10% in the top ten. Of note for this clone: What it recognizes is unknown.

V shed 1 base and J 6 bases; nucleotides not matched to a gene: 5. CDR1 is GTSNPN, CDR2 SVGIG, per germline (reference sequence). The CDR3 is made up of 16 amino acids. Study observations and caveats: TCR beta V segments were, for the most part, productive about 87% or about 30% of the time in an earlier analysis. Equally common other TCR beta chains were less clonally expanded than HLA-associated ones, a later analysis found. It was taken for granted in presence/absence analyses that sequencing depth across donors was roughly uniform. It was 150 to 200 TCR beta chains that were listed as cytomegalovirus-associated.

The sample consisted of PBMCs. The sequence was obtained from a woman aged 35 to 49 in good health and CMV-seropositive. V usage is TRBV30 and J usage is TRBJ2-3, with 15 bases matching TRBD2. The CDR3 sequence is CAWSDGLAGGYDTQYF. As DNA, the CDR3 is TGTGCCTGGAGTGATGGACTAGCGGGGGGGTATGATACGCAGTATTTT.